A single sample gave rise to the 30 T cell receptor beta chains below, sequenced in a study of identical twins. MiXCR was run by TCRdb on the 5' RACE reads, yielding one entry per CDR3 protein. Here the sample spans hundreds of thousands of distinct CDR3 sequences, about 7% being singletons. This same sample was also taken into another study, of yellow fever vaccine responses in identical twins.

Sequencing was done on a sample of memory (CD45RO+) T cells sorted from blood. All receptors come from a woman aged 18-29 years in good health.

DNA of the CDR3: TGCAGTGCTGAAGGACAGGCTGGGGCCAACGTCCTGACTTTC. Encoded protein: CSAEGQAGANVLTF. V usage is TRBV20-1 and J usage is TRBJ2-6; 7 nucleotides align to TRBD1. The V and J ends lost 5 bases and 2 bases, in that order; junction bases with no gene match: 3. This CDR3 is 14 amino acids long. Looked up from germline, CDR1 is DFQATT and CDR2 is SNEGSKA (reference sequence).

The gene calls are TRBV6-1 and TRBJ2-2; possibly TRBD1 for D (6 bases). CDR3 length equals 15 residues. Trimming removed 6 bases from V and 5 bases from J, with 16 bases in between. Germline CDR1 MNHNS, CDR2 SASEGT. DNA for the CDR3: TGTGCCAGCAGAGCCGGGACACCCAGAACCGGGGAGCTGTTTTTT. This codes for CASRAGTPRTGELFF.

This clonotype came up many times. V and J are TRBV6-5 and TRBJ2-2; TRBD1 agrees at 11 bases. The CDR3 has 18 residues. The germline V gene has CDR1 MNHEY and CDR2 SVGAGI. The ends lost 0 bases at V and 4 bases at J; junction bases unmatched: 7. The DNA for the CDR3 is TGTGCCAGCAGTTACTCGCGAGCCGGGACAGGGGGCACCGGGGAGCTGTTTTTT. Protein sequence: CASSYSRAGTGGTGELFF.

The chain employs TRBV20-1 and TRBJ2-1, with 7 bases matching TRBD2. CDR3 length equals 16 residues. Germline values: CDR1 DFQATT, CDR2 SNEGSKA (reference sequence). V lost 2 bases and J lost 7; bases outside the gene matches: 14. The CDR3 region is CSARSLRSGKGNEQFF. Here the CDR3 DNA reads TGCAGTGCTAGAAGTCTTCGGAGCGGGAAGGGGAATGAGCAGTTCTTC.

This chain links TRBV7-6 with TRBJ2-1; D call uncertain. Germline V gives CDR1 SGHVS, CDR2 FNYEAQ. CDR3 size: 14 residues. Trimming pared 5 bases from V and 12 bases from J, leaving 20 bases between. CDR3 loop: CASSPLGPPVGQFF. CDR3 DNA sequence: TGTGCCAGCAGCCCGTTAGGACCGCCGGTCGGGCAGTTCTTC. Full variable domain (missing parts from reference TRBV7-6 and TRBJ2-1): GAGVSQSPRYKVTKRGQDVALRCDPISGHVSLYWYRQALGQGPEFLTYFNYEAQQDKSGLPNDRFSAERPEGSISTLTIQRTEQRDSAMYRCASSPLGPPVGQFFGPGTRLTVL.

This clonotype has a handful of counts. The CDR3 DNA sequence: TGTGCCAGCAGTACTCGACAGAATGAAAAACTGTTTTTT. It is translated as CASSTRQNEKLFF. The gene calls are TRBV6-6 and TRBJ1-4; a possible D gene is TRBD1 (5 bases). The germline V and J ends were trimmed by 5 bases and 5 bases, with 9 bases remaining between them. CDR1 is MNHNY and CDR2 is SVGAGI in the germline V gene (reference sequence). This CDR3 comprises 13 residues.

This clonotype was recorded a few times. CDR3 protein: CASSGTGTSLFF. CDR3 bases: TGTGCCAGCAGTGGTACCGGGACTAGCTTGTTCTTC. The chain couples TRBV2 to TRBJ2-1; TRBD2 agrees at 9 bases. J lost 15 bases, V lost 4 bases, and 7 bases had no gene match. This CDR3 has 12 amino acids. Germline lookup yields CDR1 SNHLY and CDR2 FYNNEI.

In its sample, this clonotype was seen many times. The J gene is TRBJ2-7, the V gene TRBV5-1; D tentatively reads TRBD1 or TRBD2 (5 bases each). This CDR3 has 16 residues. The germline gives CDR1 SGHRS, CDR2 YFSETQ. Trimming cost V 3 bases and J 2 bases, with 18 bases left between them. The CDR3 region is CASSYPQGRLTYEQYF. The DNA for the CDR3 is TGCGCCAGCAGCTACCCCCAGGGACGACTGACCTACGAGCAGTACTTC.

The chain uses TRBV3-1 and TRBJ2-3, with TRBD2 as a possible D gene (5 bases). The CDR3 runs to 14 residues. Germline assignment: CDR1 LGHDT and CDR2 YNNKEL (reference sequence). V dropped 6 bases and J dropped 6 bases, with 16 bases sitting between them. The chain's CDR3 is CASRRTSEGDTQYF. CDR3 sequence (DNA): TGTGCCAGCAGGCGAACTAGTGAGGGCGATACGCAGTATTTT.

The chain has TRBV20-1 and TRBJ2-7; TRBD1 agrees at 10 bases. CDR1 is DFQATT and CDR2 is SNEGSKA in the germline V gene (reference sequence). CDR3 size: 14 residues. With 5 bases clipped from V and 4 bases from J, the junction kept 8 bases outside the gene matches. Here the CDR3 reads CSADTGTGVYEQYF. CDR3 nucleotides: TGCAGTGCTGATACCGGGACAGGGGTATACGAGCAGTACTTC.

This clonotype was counted many times. V usage is TRBV29-1 and J usage is TRBJ2-1; tentative D call: TRBD2 (6 bases). V lost 3 bases and J lost 6, with 15 bases in between. Germline-derived CDR1 and CDR2 are SQVTM and ANQGSEA. This CDR3 comprises 14 residues. In DNA form, the CDR3 reads TGCAGCGTTGAGCCCCTAGCGCGACGCAATGAGCAGTTCTTC. Encoded protein: CSVEPLARRNEQFF.

This clonotype has just a few counts. The V gene is TRBV20-1, the J gene TRBJ2-1, with D possibly matching TRBD1 (5 bases). The CDR3 length is 14 residues. The germline V gene encodes CDR1 DFQATT and CDR2 SNEGSKA (reference sequence). Trimming removed 1 base from V and 6 bases from J, with 13 bases in between. The CDR3 loop is CSARARVIGNEQFF. The CDR3 DNA follows: TGCAGTGCTAGAGCCAGGGTGATAGGCAATGAGCAGTTCTTC.

The table lists this clonotype with a few counts. This sequence joins TRBV7-2 and TRBJ2-3; the D is unclear. CDR1 and CDR2 from the germline V gene are SGHTA and FQGNSA. CDR3 length: 11 amino acids. V was clipped by 5 bases and J by 6 bases, with 6 bases between them. This CDR3 reads CASSPVDTQYF. The CDR3 DNA reads TGTGCCAGCAGCCCCGTCGATACGCAGTATTTT.

This clonotype was counted between two and nine times. The chain couples TRBV10-1 to TRBJ2-7; 8 bases are shared with TRBD2. Looked up from germline, CDR1 is WNHNN and CDR2 is SYGVQD (reference sequence). The CDR3 loop spans 15 amino acids. The V gene end was trimmed by 8 bases and the J gene end by 4 bases; junction bases not matched to a gene: 13. The CDR3 loop is CASVPERGLSYEQYV. Here the CDR3 DNA reads TGCGCCAGCGTCCCGGAGCGGGGGCTCTCGTACGAGCAGTACGTC.

V gene TRBV11-2 combines with J gene TRBJ2-7, with TRBD1 matching 10 bases. Germline CDR1 is SGHAT and CDR2 is FQNNGV. V gave up 5 bases and J gave up 2 bases; unmatched junction bases: 9. The CDR3 is 16 residues long. The CDR3 nucleotides are TGTGCCAGCAGCCGCGGACAGGGGGGACCCACCTACGAGCAGTACGTC. It translates to CASSRGQGGPTYEQYV.

This clonotype was seen only a few times. The chain uses TRBV6-1 and TRBJ2-3, with D possibly matching TRBD2 (5 bases). The CDR3 sequence is 14 residues long. CDR1 and CDR2 (germline): MNHNS, SASEGT. V lost 4 bases and J 5 bases, leaving 13 bases between the germline ends. CDR3: CASSASWAGDTQYF. The CDR3 DNA reads as TGTGCCAGCAGTGCTTCTTGGGCGGGAGATACGCAGTATTTT.

The CDR3 protein is CASSRRAGGPDEQFF. The CDR3 DNA reads as TGTGCCAGCAGCCGCCGAGCGGGAGGGCCCGATGAGCAGTTCTTC. This chain links TRBV12-3 or TRBV12-4 with TRBJ2-1; 10 positions match TRBD2. This CDR3 comprises 15 residues. With V trimmed by 6 bases and J by 8 bases, 10 bases remained unmatched.

In this sample, this clonotype turned up many times. This sequence joins TRBV12-3 or TRBV12-4 and TRBJ1-5, with no clear D. CDR3 length: 14 amino acids. V lost 5 bases to trimming and J lost 0 bases, with 8 bases between them. This CDR3 reads CASSKDGSNQPQHF. DNA of the CDR3: TGTGCCAGCAGTAAGGACGGTAGCAATCAGCCCCAGCATTTT.

This clonotype was picked up a small number of times. The V gene is TRBV12-3 or TRBV12-4, the J gene TRBJ1-2; no firm D call. CDR3 length: 12 amino acids. Between the trimmed V and J ends, which lost 6 bases and 8 bases, there was a span of 13 bases. CDR3: CASSPLREGYTF. CDR3 nucleotides: TGTGCCAGCAGCCCATTAAGGGAAGGCTACACCTTC.

The genes are TRBV10-3 and TRBJ2-5; 8 positions match TRBD2. The CDR3 loop spans 15 amino acids. V trimming: 4 bases; J trimming: 2 bases; junction bases outside the gene matches: 6. Germline CDR1 reads ENHRY; CDR2 reads SYGVKD. DNA of the CDR3: TGTGCCATCAGTGGCCGGGGGGGGATGCAAGAGACCCAGTACTTC. It is translated as CAISGRGGMQETQYF.

In this sample, this clonotype turned up a few times. The chain recombines TRBV7-6 with TRBJ2-2, with TRBD1 as a possible D gene (6 bases). Germline values: CDR1 SGHVS, CDR2 FNYEAQ. CDR3 length: 15 residues. Trimming took 4 bases from V and 4 from J, leaving 13 bases between them. CDR3 sequence reads: CASSSQGSSTGELFF. The CDR3 DNA sequence: TGTGCCAGCAGCTCACAGGGCTCGAGCACCGGGGAGCTGTTTTTT.

In its sample, this clonotype was seen a few times. J is TRBJ2-1 and V is TRBV11-3, with unresolved D. Per the germline V gene, CDR1 is SGHNT and CDR2 is YENEEA. The CDR3 is made up of 13 amino acids. The V end lost 3 bases, the J end lost 5 bases, and 8 bases lay between the germline ends. The chain's CDR3 is CASSLGVHNEQFF. CDR3 coding DNA: TGTGCCAGCAGCTTGGGTGTACACAATGAGCAGTTCTTC. The full variable domain, completed using reference TRBV11-3 and TRBJ2-1, is EAGVVQSPRYKIIEKKQPVAFWCNPISGHNTLYWYLQNLGQGPELLIRYENEEAVDDSQLPKDRFSAERLKGVDSTLKIQPAELGDSAVYLCASSLGVHNEQFFGPGTRLTVL.

This clonotype was seen only a few times. The DNA of the CDR3 is TGTGCCAGCAGCCTTGGGGGCAGGGGAAAAATTTTAGGCACCTACGAGCAGTACGTC. It encodes CASSLGGRGKILGTYEQYV. V usage is TRBV5-6 and J usage is TRBJ2-7; D might be TRBD1 (6 bases). This CDR3 spans 19 amino acids. Germline V gene data show CDR1 as SGHDT and CDR2 as YYEEEE. V was trimmed by 4 bases and J by 2 bases, leaving 28 bases between them.

This clonotype was seen ten or more times. The rearrangement links TRBV15 to TRBJ2-2; D may correspond to TRBD1 or TRBD2 (5 bases each). Germline V gene sequence: CDR1 LNHNV, CDR2 YYDKDF (reference sequence). This CDR3 is 14 amino acids long. V was trimmed by 5 bases and J by 10 bases, leaving 17 bases between them. The CDR3 protein is CATSAPEGKAELFF. DNA for the CDR3: TGTGCCACCAGCGCCCCTGAGGGGAAGGCGGAGCTGTTTTTT. Together with reference TRBV15 and TRBJ2-2, the CDR3 gives the full variable domain: DAMVIQNPRYQVTQFGKPVTLSCSQTLNHNVMYWYQQKSSQAPKLLFHYYDKDFNNEADTPDNFQSRRPNTSFCFLDIRSPGLGDTAMYLCATSAPEGKAELFFGEGSRLTVL.

This chain joins TRBV2 and TRBJ2-1; 9 bases fit TRBD2. The ends lost 6 bases at V and 4 bases at J; junction bases unmatched: 10. This CDR3 is 16 amino acids long. The germline gives CDR1 SNHLY, CDR2 FYNNEI. CDR3 DNA: TGTGCCAGCAGACGTCCGGGACTAGCAGATTACAATGAGCAGTTCTTC. It specifies CASRRPGLADYNEQFF.

The chain links TRBV7-2 to TRBJ2-1; 10 nucleotides agree with TRBD2. V lost 2 bases, J lost 9 bases, and 13 bases stayed unmatched. The V gene's germline CDR1 is SGHTA and CDR2 FQGNSA. The CDR3 covers 17 residues. The CDR3 spells CASSLRGPSGRVAEQFF. As DNA, the CDR3 is TGTGCCAGCAGCTTAAGGGGACCTAGCGGGAGAGTTGCTGAGCAGTTCTTC.

The sample holds many counts of this clonotype. V usage is TRBV7-2 and J usage is TRBJ2-7; 11 bases align to TRBD2. This CDR3 spans 15 amino acids. Germline CDR1 and CDR2: SGHTA and FQGNSA. V shed 2 bases, J shed 5 bases, and the junction held 5 bases outside the gene matches. CDR3 amino acids: CASSLRLAGSNEQYF. The CDR3 DNA is TGTGCCAGCAGCTTAAGACTAGCGGGGAGCAACGAGCAGTACTTC.

This chain joins TRBV2 and TRBJ2-5, with D possibly called TRBD1 or TRBD2 (5 bases each). CDR1 and CDR2 (germline): SNHLY, FYNNEI. This CDR3 region has 12 residues. With 7 bases removed from V and 4 bases from J, the gap between germline ends came to 10 bases. In DNA, the CDR3 is TGTGCCAGCACCCGGGACGGAGAGACCCAGTACTTC. This encodes CASTRDGETQYF.

This clonotype was seen more than once but under ten times. The chain has TRBV7-8 and TRBJ1-1; 9 bases line up with TRBD1. V lost 5 bases, J lost 3 bases, and 4 bases stayed unmatched. Germline V gene data show CDR1 as SGHVS and CDR2 as FQNEAQ. CDR3 size: 14 residues. CDR3 DNA sequence: TGTGCCAGCAGCCCCCGGGACAGGGACACTGAAGCTTTCTTT. Translation gives CASSPRDRDTEAFF. Variable domain in full (rest from reference TRBV7-8 and TRBJ1-1): GAGVSQSPRYKVAKRGQDVALRCDPISGHVSLFWYQQALGQGPEFLTYFQNEAQLDKSGLPSDRFFAERPEGSVSTLKIQRTQQEDSAVYLCASSPRDRDTEAFFGQGTRLTVV.

This clonotype occurred a few times. The chain recombines TRBV4-2 with TRBJ2-2; D is unresolved. CDR1 LGHNA and CDR2 YNFKEQ come from the germline V gene. The V end lost 0 bases, the J end lost 1 base, and 6 bases lay between the germline ends. This CDR3 is built from 15 residues. CDR3 DNA sequence: TGTGCCAGCAGCCAAGAGATGCAGAACACCGGGGAGCTGTTTTTT. It codes for CASSQEMQNTGELFF.